Given below is one T cell receptor beta chain in context. Its target is not known. It was with 60 Vbeta and 13 Jbeta primers that the PCR ran. Data came from immunoSEQ multiplex PCR; TCRdb stores just in-frame clones and leaves some out. The sample holds 100,000 to 150,000 clones, under 90% seen once. The data originate from a study of cytomegalovirus exposure and HLA in healthy donors. Study conclusions and caveats: The later analysis indicated that the majority of CMV-associated TCR beta chains appeared HLA-restricted. Upon later analysis, TCR association rates were observed to vary by HLA locus, being highest for DRB1 and lowest for HLA-C.

Everyone who donated was a healthy bone marrow donor. V lost 5 bases to trimming and J lost 7 bases; unmatched junction nucleotides: 6. The CDR3 is 14 residues long. Germline loops: CDR1 KGHSH, CDR2 LQKENI. The clonotype originates from a woman in her forties in good health and CMV-seronegative. The chain is built from TRBV18 and TRBJ2-1, with TRBD2 matching over 9 bases. The specimen was PBMCs. In nucleotides, the CDR3 is TGTGCCAGCTCATTAGGGACTAGCTTAAATGAGCAGTTCTTC. Encoded protein: CASSLGTSLNEQFF.